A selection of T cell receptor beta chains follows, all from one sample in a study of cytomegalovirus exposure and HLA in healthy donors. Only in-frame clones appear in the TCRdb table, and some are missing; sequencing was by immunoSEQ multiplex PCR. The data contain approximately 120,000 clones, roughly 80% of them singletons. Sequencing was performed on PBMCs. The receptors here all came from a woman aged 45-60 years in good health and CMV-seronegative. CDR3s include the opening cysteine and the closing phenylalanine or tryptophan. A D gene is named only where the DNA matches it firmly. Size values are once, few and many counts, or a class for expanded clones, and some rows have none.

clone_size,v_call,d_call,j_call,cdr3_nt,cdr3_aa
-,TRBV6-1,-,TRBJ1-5,TGTGCCAGCAGGGCCTCGGGGGATCAGCCCCAGCATTTT,CASRASGDQPQHF
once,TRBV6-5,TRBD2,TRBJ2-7,TGTGCCAGCAGCACTAGCGGGATCGAGCAGTACTTC,CASSTSGIEQYF
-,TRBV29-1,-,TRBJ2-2,TGCAGCGTTGAAGATCCCGAGGGCCCCGCAGGCCCCGGGGAGCTGTTTTTT,CSVEDPEGPAGPGELFF
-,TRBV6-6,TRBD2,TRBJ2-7,TGTGCCAGCAGACCTAGCGGAGCCCTTTACGAGCAGTACTTC,CASRPSGALYEQYF
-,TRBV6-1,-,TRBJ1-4,TGTGCCAGCGAGGTTGGGACTAATGAAAAACTGTTTTTT,CASEVGTNEKLFF
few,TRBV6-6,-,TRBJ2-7,TGTGCCAGCACCCCATACAGCTCCTACGAGCAGTACTTC,CASTPYSSYEQYF
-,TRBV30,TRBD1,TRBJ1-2,TGTGCCTGGAGCGGACAGGGGGCCGGAGGCTACACCTTC,CAWSGQGAGGYTF
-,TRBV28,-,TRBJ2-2,TGTGCCAGCAAGCAGGCGGGCACCGGGGAGCTGTTTTTT,CASKQAGTGELFF
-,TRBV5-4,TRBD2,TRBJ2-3,TGTGCCAGCAGCTTAGCGGGAGGGGATACGCAGTATTTT,CASSLAGGDTQYF
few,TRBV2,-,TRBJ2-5,TGTGCCAGCAGTTTTCAGCGGCGGGAGACCCAGTACTTC,CASSFQRRETQYF